The 28 T cell receptor beta chains below all came from one sample that was sequenced in a study of blood T cell repertoires in COVID-19. Profiled with immunoSEQ multiplex PCR; TCRdb holds only in-frame clones, not every one. The table shows 250,000 to 350,000 clones, with 85% to 90% occurring only once. Sequenced sample: peripheral blood. Receptors were obtained from a woman aged 50 to 60 with active or convalescent COVID-19.

This clone was seen only once. V gene TRBV24-1 combines with J gene TRBJ2-7; 7 bases align to TRBD2. The CDR3 contains 17 residues. After removal of 4 bases from V and 5 bases from J, the junction contained 16 bases not matched to a gene. Per germline, CDR1 KGHDR and CDR2 SFDVKD. The CDR3: CATSEIPTRAGVDEQYF. The CDR3 coding sequence is TGTGCCACCAGTGAGATCCCCACGCGGGCGGGAGTGGACGAGCAGTACTTC.

The chain joins TRBV7-9 to TRBJ1-4, with D uncertain. The V and J ends lost 0 bases and 8 bases respectively, with 13 bases between them. Germline CDR1 reads SEHNR; CDR2 reads FQNEAQ (reference sequence). This CDR3 has 15 residues. DNA for the CDR3: TGTGCCAGCAGCTTAGCGCGAGGGATGCGGGAAAAACTGTTTTTT. Translating gives CASSLARGMREKLFF.

V is TRBV7-3 and J is TRBJ2-2; 12 nucleotides agree with TRBD2. J lost 7 bases, V lost 5 bases, and 5 bases had no gene match. There are 15 residues in the CDR3. Germline lookup yields CDR1 SGHTA and CDR2 FQGTGA. CDR3 sequence reads: CASSVRLAGVGELFF. CDR3 bases: TGTGCCAGCAGCGTGAGACTAGCGGGGGTCGGGGAGCTGTTTTTT.

The chain links TRBV7-2 to TRBJ1-1; the D is unclear. Per germline, CDR1 SGHTA and CDR2 FQGNSA. This CDR3 is 13 amino acids long. Trimming left V 0 bases short and J 11 bases short, with 13 bases between. CDR3 region: CASSLAPAGGAFF. Here the CDR3 DNA reads TGTGCCAGCAGCTTAGCTCCAGCTGGAGGGGCTTTCTTT.

CDR3 residues: CASSRGLAGGRNEQYF. The CDR3 nucleotides are TGTGCCAGCAGCCGAGGGCTAGCGGGAGGTAGGAACGAGCAGTACTTC. The chain has TRBV28 and TRBJ2-7; 11 bases agree with TRBD2. V shed 6 bases and J 5 bases; nucleotides not matched to a gene: 12. This CDR3 region has 16 residues. Germline V gives CDR1 MDHEN, CDR2 SYDVKM.

The rearrangement uses TRBV27 and TRBJ1-2; 8 nucleotides match TRBD1. CDR3 size: 15 residues. Germline CDR1 and CDR2: MNHEY and SMNVEV (reference sequence). V lost 6 bases and J lost 4; bases outside the gene matches: 10. The CDR3 region is CASSPGQGISYGYTF. Written as DNA, the CDR3 is TGTGCCAGCAGCCCAGGACAGGGAATATCCTATGGCTACACCTTC.

The chain is built from TRBV10-3 and TRBJ2-1; D uncertain. Germline CDR1 and CDR2: ENHRY and SYGVKD. CDR3 length equals 19 residues. Trimming cost V 3 bases and J 6 bases, with 27 bases left between them. CDR3 DNA sequence: TGTGCCATCAGTGACCCCGGTAGCCACCTTCCCTTTGGCGGCAATGAGCAGTTCTTC. The encoded protein is CAISDPGSHLPFGGNEQFF.

The chain's CDR3 is CASSLVGEATQYF. CDR3 nucleotides: TGTGCCAGCAGCTTAGTAGGGGAAGCGACCCAGTACTTC. The chain employs TRBV7-2 and TRBJ2-5; a weak D match, TRBD1 (5 bases). Trimming cost V 1 base and J 7 bases, with 10 bases left between them. This CDR3 spans 13 amino acids. Germline lookup yields CDR1 SGHTA and CDR2 FQGNSA.

This chain joins TRBV24-1 and TRBJ1-4; unclear D gene. CDR3 length equals 16 residues. Germline values: CDR1 KGHDR, CDR2 SFDVKD. V was pared by 5 bases and J by 5 bases, with 17 bases between. The CDR3 sequence: CATSAPGGRLNEKLFF. DNA of the CDR3: TGTGCCACCAGTGCCCCTGGAGGGCGACTGAATGAAAAACTGTTTTTT.

This chain uses TRBV7-2 with TRBJ2-3, with TRBD2 matching over 11 bases. The trim removed 2 bases at V and 1 base at J, leaving 8 bases unmatched. This CDR3 has 18 amino acids. CDR1 SGHTA and CDR2 FQGNSA come from the germline V gene. Here the CDR3 reads CASSLYILAGGGTDTQYF. CDR3 nucleotide sequence: TGTGCCAGCAGCTTATATATCCTAGCGGGAGGTGGCACAGATACGCAGTATTTT.

The chain combines TRBV5-4 with TRBJ2-5; 8 bases match TRBD2. Germline CDR1 is SGHNT and CDR2 is YYREEE (reference sequence). V shed 6 bases and J 3 bases; nucleotides not matched to a gene: 4. There are 13 residues in the CDR3. The CDR3 DNA reads as TGTGCCAGCACCGGGGGGGCCGAAGAGACCCAGTACTTC. Protein sequence: CASTGGAEETQYF.

The rearrangement uses TRBV2 and TRBJ1-1; D perhaps matches TRBD1 (6 bases). This CDR3 has 16 amino acids. The germline V and J ends were trimmed by 7 bases and 5 bases, with 23 bases remaining between them. Germline V CDR1 and CDR2: SNHLY, FYNNEI. The CDR3 region is CASTLREGGENTEAFF. The CDR3 DNA is TGTGCCAGCACCTTAAGGGAGGGGGGGGAGAATACTGAAGCTTTCTTT.

This clone was detected only once. The chain combines TRBV9 with TRBJ2-2, with unresolved D. The CDR3 sequence is 11 residues long. CDR1 is SGDLS and CDR2 is YYNGEE in the germline V gene. Trimming removed 6 bases from V and 5 bases from J, with 5 bases in between. CDR3 in amino acids: CASTRTGELFF. The CDR3 DNA reads as TGTGCCAGCACTAGAACCGGGGAGCTGTTTTTT.

The chain joins TRBV5-6 to TRBJ1-4, with no clear D. The germline V gene has CDR1 SGHDT and CDR2 YYEEEE. The CDR3 consists of 14 residues. Trimming cost V 3 bases and J 8 bases, with 14 bases left between them. CDR3 DNA sequence: TGTGCCAGCAGCTCGGCCGGAGTTGGGGAAAAACTGTTTTTT. Translating it yields CASSSAGVGEKLFF. Using reference TRBV5-6 and TRBJ1-4 for the parts outside the CDR3, the full variable domain is DAGVTQSPTHLIKTRGQQVTLRCSPKSGHDTVSWYQQALGQGPQFIFQYYEEEERQRGNFPDRFSGHQFPNYSSELNVNALLLGDSALYLCASSSAGVGEKLFFGSGTQLSVL.

The V gene is TRBV19, the J gene TRBJ2-5; D is ambiguous. CDR3 length: 10 amino acids. Trimming left V 9 bases short and J 1 base short, with 3 bases between. CDR1 is LNHDA, CDR2 SQIVND, per germline (reference sequence). In DNA, the CDR3 is TGTGCCAGCGGCCAAGAGACCCAGTACTTC. It translates to CASGQETQYF.

This chain connects TRBV4-1 to TRBJ2-6; D perhaps matches TRBD1 (5 bases). This CDR3 has 18 residues. The V and J ends lost 1 base and 0 bases respectively, with 13 bases between them. Germline V gives CDR1 MGHRA, CDR2 YSYEKL. CDR3 amino acids: CASSQAVSQDSGANVLTF. DNA of the CDR3: TGCGCCAGCAGCCAAGCGGTCTCACAGGACTCTGGGGCCAACGTCCTGACTTTC.

The chain recombines TRBV15 with TRBJ1-5; D may be TRBD1 (5 bases). Germline V lookup: CDR1 LNHNV, CDR2 YYDKDF (reference sequence). The CDR3 runs to 14 residues. Trimming cost V 3 bases and J 0 bases, with 6 bases left between them. The CDR3, as DNA: TGTGCCACCAGCAGGCAGGGTAGCAATCAGCCCCAGCATTTT. This gives the protein CATSRQGSNQPQHF.

The chain couples TRBV28 to TRBJ2-5; 10 positions agree with TRBD1. The CDR3 covers 16 residues. The junction had 10 bases not matched to a gene; V was cut back by 5 bases and J by 4 bases. Germline CDR1 reads MDHEN; CDR2 reads SYDVKM. The CDR3 spells CASSRPGQGMLETQYF. For the CDR3, the DNA is TGTGCCAGCAGTCGACCGGGACAGGGGATGTTAGAGACCCAGTACTTC.

CDR3 bases: TGCGCCAGCAGCCAAGCCTCGCGGACAGGGGGCCAAGAGACCCAGTACTTC. Its protein product is CASSQASRTGGQETQYF. V is TRBV4-1 and J is TRBJ2-5; 10 bases agree with TRBD1. The CDR3 length is 17 residues. Germline V CDR1 and CDR2: MGHRA, YSYEKL. V lost 1 base, J lost 1 base, and 6 bases stayed unmatched.

The chain uses TRBV19 and TRBJ2-3; weak D call: TRBD2 (5 bases). V lost 4 bases to trimming and J lost 0 bases, with 17 bases between them. The CDR3 totals 17 residues. The germline CDR1 and CDR2 sequences are LNHDA and SQIVND (reference sequence). As DNA, the CDR3 is TGTGCCAGTAGTAGCGAAACTAGTTCCCTTAGCACAGATACGCAGTATTTT. Protein: CASSSETSSLSTDTQYF. The full variable domain, completed using reference TRBV19 and TRBJ2-3, is DGGITQSPKYLFRKEGQNVTLSCEQNLNHDAMYWYRQDPGQGLRLIYYSQIVNDFQKGDIAEGYSVSREKKESFPLTVTSAQKNPTAFYLCASSSETSSLSTDTQYFGPGTRLTVL.

The genes are TRBV7-2 and TRBJ1-6; D possibly corresponds to TRBD1 (5 bases). Germline values: CDR1 SGHTA, CDR2 FQGNSA. CDR3 length: 17 amino acids. V was clipped by 5 bases and J by 10 bases, with 24 bases between them. Here the CDR3 DNA reads TGTGCCAGCAGCGCCTTCCAGCCGGGACTCCCCGGATCACCCCTCCACTTT. This gives the protein CASSAFQPGLPGSPLHF.

The chain couples TRBV7-2 to TRBJ2-7; D is perhaps TRBD1 (5 bases). The CDR3 contains 14 residues. Germline CDR1 reads SGHTA; CDR2 reads FQGNSA. The V end was cut by 3 bases, the J end by 0 bases, with 9 bases between. DNA for the CDR3: TGTGCCAGCAGCTTTCAGGGCAGCTCCTACGAGCAGTACTTC. It codes for CASSFQGSSYEQYF.

This chain connects TRBV7-2 to TRBJ2-2; D not resolved. V lost 0 bases and J lost 5, with 7 bases in between. The CDR3 sequence is 14 residues long. The V gene's germline CDR1 is SGHTA and CDR2 FQGNSA. The CDR3 is CASSLARRTGELFF. The CDR3 DNA follows: TGTGCCAGCAGCTTAGCCAGGCGTACCGGGGAGCTGTTTTTT.

The genes are TRBV4-2 and TRBJ2-7, with 12 bases aligning to TRBD2. Losses at the gene ends were 3 bases for V and 0 bases for J; bases not matched to a gene: 12. CDR1 LGHNA and CDR2 YNFKEQ come from the germline V gene. The CDR3 runs 19 residues. CDR3 coding DNA: TGTGCCAGCAGCCAGCCAGGATGGACTAGCGGGGCCCTCTCCTACGAGCAGTACTTC. Translation gives CASSQPGWTSGALSYEQYF.

The J gene is TRBJ1-3, the V gene TRBV9; weak D call: TRBD1 (5 bases). Germline CDR1 and CDR2: SGDLS and YYNGEE. CDR3 length: 17 residues. Trimming took off 4 bases at V and 1 base at J, with 18 bases between the two ends. CDR3 nucleotides: TGTGCCAGCAGCATGGACACCCTCCCGGCGTCTGGAAACACCATATATTTT. Encoded protein: CASSMDTLPASGNTIYF.

This chain connects TRBV30 to TRBJ1-1; TRBD1 might be the D (5 bases). V was trimmed by 5 bases and J by 5 bases, leaving 12 bases between them. The CDR3 covers 12 residues. Germline CDR1 reads GTSNPN; CDR2 reads SVGIG (reference sequence). The CDR3 is CAWGDRGTEAFF. DNA for the CDR3: TGTGCCTGGGGGGACCGGGGAACTGAAGCTTTCTTT.

The DNA for the CDR3 is TGTGCCAGCCGGACATCATTAGGCTACACCTTC. This gives the protein CASRTSLGYTF. V is TRBV27 and J is TRBJ1-2, with D possibly TRBD1 on 5 matching bases. The CDR3 is 11 residues long. CDR1 is MNHEY, CDR2 SMNVEV, per germline (reference sequence). Trimming stripped 8 bases from V and 8 bases from J, with 12 bases between.

The chain is built from TRBV5-1 and TRBJ1-6; perhaps TRBD1 as D (6 bases). CDR3 length: 17 amino acids. Germline values: CDR1 SGHRS, CDR2 YFSETQ. V was trimmed by 0 bases and J by 0 bases, leaving 10 bases between them. CDR3 nucleotide sequence: TGCGCCAGCAGCTTGGAACAGGGAAGCTCCTATAATTCACCCCTCCACTTT. Its protein product is CASSLEQGSSYNSPLHF.